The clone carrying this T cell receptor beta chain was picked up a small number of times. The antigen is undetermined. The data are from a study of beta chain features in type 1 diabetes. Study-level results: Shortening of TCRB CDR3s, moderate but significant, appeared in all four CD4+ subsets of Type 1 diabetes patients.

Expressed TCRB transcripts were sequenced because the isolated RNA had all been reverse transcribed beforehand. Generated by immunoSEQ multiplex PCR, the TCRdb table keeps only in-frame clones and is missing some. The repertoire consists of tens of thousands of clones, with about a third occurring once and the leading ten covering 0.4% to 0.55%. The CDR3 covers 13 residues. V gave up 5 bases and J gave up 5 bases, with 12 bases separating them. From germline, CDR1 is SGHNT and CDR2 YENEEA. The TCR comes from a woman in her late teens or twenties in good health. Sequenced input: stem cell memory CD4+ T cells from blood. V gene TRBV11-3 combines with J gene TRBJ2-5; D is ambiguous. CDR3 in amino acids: CASSHGDLETQYF. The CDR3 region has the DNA TGTGCCAGCAGCCACGGAGATTTGGAGACCCAGTACTTC.